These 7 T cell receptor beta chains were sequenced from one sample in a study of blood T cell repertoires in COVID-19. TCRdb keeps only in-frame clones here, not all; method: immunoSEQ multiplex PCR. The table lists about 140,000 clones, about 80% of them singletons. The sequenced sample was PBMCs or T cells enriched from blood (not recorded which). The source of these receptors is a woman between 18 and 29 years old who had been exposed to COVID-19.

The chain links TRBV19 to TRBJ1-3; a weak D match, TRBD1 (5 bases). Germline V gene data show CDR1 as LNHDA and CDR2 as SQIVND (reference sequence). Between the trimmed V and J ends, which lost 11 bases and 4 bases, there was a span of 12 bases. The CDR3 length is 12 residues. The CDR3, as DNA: TGTGCCGCACGGGACTGGGGAAACACCATATATTTT. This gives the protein CAARDWGNTIYF.

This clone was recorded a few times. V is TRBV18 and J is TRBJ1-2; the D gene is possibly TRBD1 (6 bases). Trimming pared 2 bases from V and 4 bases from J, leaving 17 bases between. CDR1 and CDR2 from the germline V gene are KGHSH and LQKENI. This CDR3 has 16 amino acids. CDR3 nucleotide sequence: TGTGCCAGCTCACCAGACCGGGTACAGGGAGCCTATGGCTACACCTTC. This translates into CASSPDRVQGAYGYTF.

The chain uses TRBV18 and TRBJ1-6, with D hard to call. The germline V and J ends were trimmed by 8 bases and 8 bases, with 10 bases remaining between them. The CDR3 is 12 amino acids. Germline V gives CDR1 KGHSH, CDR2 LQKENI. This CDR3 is CASRPDDSPLHF. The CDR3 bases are TGTGCCAGCCGCCCAGATGATTCACCCCTCCACTTT.

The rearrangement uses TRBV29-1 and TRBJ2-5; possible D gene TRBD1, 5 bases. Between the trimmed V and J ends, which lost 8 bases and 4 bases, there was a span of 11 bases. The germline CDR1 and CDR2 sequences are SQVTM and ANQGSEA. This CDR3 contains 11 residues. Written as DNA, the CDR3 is TGCAGCAAAACAAGGGGAGAGACCCAGTACTTC. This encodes CSKTRGETQYF.

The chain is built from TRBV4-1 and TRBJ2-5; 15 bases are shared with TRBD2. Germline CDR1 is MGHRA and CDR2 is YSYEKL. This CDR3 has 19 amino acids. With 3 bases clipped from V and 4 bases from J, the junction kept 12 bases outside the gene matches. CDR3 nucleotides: TGCGCCAGCAGCCACCCAGGACTAGCGGGAGGGCCCAACCGAGAGACCCAGTACTTC. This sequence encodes CASSHPGLAGGPNRETQYF.

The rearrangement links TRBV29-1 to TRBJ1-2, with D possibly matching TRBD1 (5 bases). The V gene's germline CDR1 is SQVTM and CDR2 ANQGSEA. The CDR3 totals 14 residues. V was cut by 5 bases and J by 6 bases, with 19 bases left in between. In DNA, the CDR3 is TGCAGCGTTCATGGGGCCTTGAATGAAAATGGCTACACCTTC. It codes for CSVHGALNENGYTF.

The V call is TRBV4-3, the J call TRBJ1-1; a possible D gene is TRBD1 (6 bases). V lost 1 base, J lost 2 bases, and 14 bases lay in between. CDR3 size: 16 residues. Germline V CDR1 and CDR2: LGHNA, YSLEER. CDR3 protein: CASSQVGRTANTEAFF. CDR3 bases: TGCGCCAGCAGCCAAGTCGGGAGGACAGCCAACACTGAAGCTTTCTTT.